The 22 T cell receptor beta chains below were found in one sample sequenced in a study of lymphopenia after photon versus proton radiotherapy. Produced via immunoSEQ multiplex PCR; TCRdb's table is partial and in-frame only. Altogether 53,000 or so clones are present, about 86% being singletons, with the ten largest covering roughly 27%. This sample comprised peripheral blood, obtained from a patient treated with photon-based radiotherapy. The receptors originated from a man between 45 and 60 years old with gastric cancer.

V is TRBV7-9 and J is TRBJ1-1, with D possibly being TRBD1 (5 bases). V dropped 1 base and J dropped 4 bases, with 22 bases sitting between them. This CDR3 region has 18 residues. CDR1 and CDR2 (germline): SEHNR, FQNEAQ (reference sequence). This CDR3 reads CASSLGSWAGRGFTEAFF. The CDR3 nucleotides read TGTGCCAGCAGCTTAGGGTCGTGGGCAGGGAGGGGATTCACTGAAGCTTTCTTT.

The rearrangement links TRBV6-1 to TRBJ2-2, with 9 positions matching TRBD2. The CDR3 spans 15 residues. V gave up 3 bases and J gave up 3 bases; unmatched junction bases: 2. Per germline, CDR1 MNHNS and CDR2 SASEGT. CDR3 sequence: CASSETSGYTGELFF. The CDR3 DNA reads TGTGCCAGCAGTGAGACTAGCGGATACACCGGGGAGCTGTTTTTT.

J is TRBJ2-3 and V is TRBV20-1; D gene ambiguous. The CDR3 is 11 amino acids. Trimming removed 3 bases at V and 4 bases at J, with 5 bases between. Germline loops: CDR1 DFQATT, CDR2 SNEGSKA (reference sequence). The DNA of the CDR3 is TGCAGTGCTAGCCCGTCAGATACGCAGTATTTT. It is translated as CSASPSDTQYF.

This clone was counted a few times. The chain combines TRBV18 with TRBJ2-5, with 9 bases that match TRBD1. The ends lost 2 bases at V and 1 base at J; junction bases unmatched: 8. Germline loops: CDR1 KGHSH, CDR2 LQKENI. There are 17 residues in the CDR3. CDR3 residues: CASSPFLNRGPQETQYF. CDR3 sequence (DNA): TGTGCCAGCTCACCATTTTTGAACAGGGGGCCCCAAGAGACCCAGTACTTC.

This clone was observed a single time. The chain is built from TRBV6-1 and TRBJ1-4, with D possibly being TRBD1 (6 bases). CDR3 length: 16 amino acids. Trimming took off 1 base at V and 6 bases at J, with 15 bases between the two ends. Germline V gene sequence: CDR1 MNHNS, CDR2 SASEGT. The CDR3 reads CASSEGVGQGYEKLFF. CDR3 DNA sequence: TGTGCCAGCAGTGAAGGGGTCGGGCAGGGGTATGAAAAACTGTTTTTT.

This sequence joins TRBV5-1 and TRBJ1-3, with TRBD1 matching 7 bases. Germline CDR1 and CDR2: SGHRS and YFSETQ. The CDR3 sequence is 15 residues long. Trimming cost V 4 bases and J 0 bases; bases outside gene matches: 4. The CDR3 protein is CASSLDRSSGNTIYF. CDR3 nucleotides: TGCGCCAGCAGCCTGGACAGGTCCTCTGGAAACACCATATATTTT.

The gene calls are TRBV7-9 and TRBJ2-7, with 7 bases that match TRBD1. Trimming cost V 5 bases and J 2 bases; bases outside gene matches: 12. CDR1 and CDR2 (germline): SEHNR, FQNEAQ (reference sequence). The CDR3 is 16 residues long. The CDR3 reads CASSKQRTGQTYEQYF. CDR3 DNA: TGTGCCAGCAGCAAACAACGGACAGGTCAGACCTACGAGCAGTACTTC.

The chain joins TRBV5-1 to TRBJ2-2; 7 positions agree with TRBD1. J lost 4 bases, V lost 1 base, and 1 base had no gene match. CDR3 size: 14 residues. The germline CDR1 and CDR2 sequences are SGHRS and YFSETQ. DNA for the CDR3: TGCGCCAGCAGCTTGAACAGGGGCACCGGGGAGCTGTTTTTT. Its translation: CASSLNRGTGELFF.

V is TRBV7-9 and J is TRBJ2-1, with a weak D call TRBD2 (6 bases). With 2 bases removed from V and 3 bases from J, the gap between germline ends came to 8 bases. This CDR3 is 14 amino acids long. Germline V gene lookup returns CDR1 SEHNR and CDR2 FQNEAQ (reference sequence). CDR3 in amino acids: CASSLTSNYNEQFF. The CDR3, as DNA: TGTGCCAGCAGCTTAACTAGCAACTACAATGAGCAGTTCTTC. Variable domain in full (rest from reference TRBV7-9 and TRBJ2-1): DTGVSQNPRHKITKRGQNVTFRCDPISEHNRLYWYRQTLGQGPEFLTYFQNEAQLEKSRLLSDRFSAERPKGSFSTLEIQRTEQGDSAMYLCASSLTSNYNEQFFGPGTRLTVL.

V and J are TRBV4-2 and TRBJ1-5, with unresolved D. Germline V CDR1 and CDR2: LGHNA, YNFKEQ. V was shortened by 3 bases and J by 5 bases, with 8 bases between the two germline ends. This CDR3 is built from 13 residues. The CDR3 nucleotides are TGTGCCAGCAGCCAGACGGAGGATCAGCCCCAGCATTTT. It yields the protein CASSQTEDQPQHF.

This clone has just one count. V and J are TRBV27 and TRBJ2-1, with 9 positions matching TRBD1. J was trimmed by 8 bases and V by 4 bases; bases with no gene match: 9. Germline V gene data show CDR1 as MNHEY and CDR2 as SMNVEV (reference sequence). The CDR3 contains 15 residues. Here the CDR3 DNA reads TGTGCCAGCAGTTCGGGGACAGGGTGGGGCGATGAGCAGTTCTTC. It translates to CASSSGTGWGDEQFF.

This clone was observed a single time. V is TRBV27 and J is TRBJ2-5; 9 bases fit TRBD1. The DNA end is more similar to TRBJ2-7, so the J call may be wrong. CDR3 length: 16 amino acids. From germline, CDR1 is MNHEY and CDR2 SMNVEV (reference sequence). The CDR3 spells CASSLSLGQGTYEQYF. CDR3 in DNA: TGTGCCAGCAGTTTATCGTTGGGACAGGGCACCTACGAGCAGTACTTC.

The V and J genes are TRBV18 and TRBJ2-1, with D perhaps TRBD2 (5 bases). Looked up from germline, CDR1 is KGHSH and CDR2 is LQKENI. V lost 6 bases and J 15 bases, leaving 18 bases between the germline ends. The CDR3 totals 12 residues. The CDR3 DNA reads TGTGCCAGCTCCCCCGACCGGACTCTTATGTTCTTC. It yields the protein CASSPDRTLMFF.

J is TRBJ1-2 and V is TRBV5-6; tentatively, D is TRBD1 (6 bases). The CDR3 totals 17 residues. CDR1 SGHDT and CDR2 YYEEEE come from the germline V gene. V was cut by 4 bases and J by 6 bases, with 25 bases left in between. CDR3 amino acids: CASSSGMWTVKQDGYTF. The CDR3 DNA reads TGTGCCAGCAGCAGTGGGATGTGGACAGTGAAACAGGATGGCTACACCTTC.

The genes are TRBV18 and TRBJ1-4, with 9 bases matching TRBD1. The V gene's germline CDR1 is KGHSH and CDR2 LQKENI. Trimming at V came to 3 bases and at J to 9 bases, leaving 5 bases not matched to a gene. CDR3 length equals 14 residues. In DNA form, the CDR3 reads TGTGCCAGCTCACCCGGGGACAGGGTGCAAAAACTGTTTTTT. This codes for CASSPGDRVQKLFF.

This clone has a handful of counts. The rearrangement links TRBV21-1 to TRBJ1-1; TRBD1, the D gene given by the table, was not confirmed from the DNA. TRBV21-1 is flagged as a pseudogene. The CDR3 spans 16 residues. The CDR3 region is CASSKDGTGKNTEAFF. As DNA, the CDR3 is TGTGCCAGCAGCAAAGACGGGACAGGGAAGAACACTGAAGCTTTCTTT.

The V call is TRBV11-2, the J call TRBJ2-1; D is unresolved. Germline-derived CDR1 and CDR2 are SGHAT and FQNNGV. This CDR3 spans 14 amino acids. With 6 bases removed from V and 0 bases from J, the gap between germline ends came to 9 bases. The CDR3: CASSRLGSYNEQFF. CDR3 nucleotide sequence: TGTGCCAGCAGTCGACTGGGCTCCTACAATGAGCAGTTCTTC.

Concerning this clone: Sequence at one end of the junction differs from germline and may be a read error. DNA for the CDR3: TGTGCCTGCAGCCCCTCTCAGGGAGAGACCCAGTACTTC. It is translated as CACSPSQGETQYF. This rearrangement joins TRBV9 to TRBJ2-5, with D maybe TRBD1 (5 bases). The germline gives CDR1 SGDLS, CDR2 YYNGEE. The CDR3 extends over 13 amino acids. The variable domain in full, completed from reference TRBV9 and TRBJ2-5, reads DSGVTQTPKHLITATGQRVTLRCSPRSGDLSVYWYQQSLDQGLQFLIQYYNGEERAKGNILERFSAQQFPDLHSELNLSSLELGDSALYFCACSPSQGETQYFGPGTRLLVL.

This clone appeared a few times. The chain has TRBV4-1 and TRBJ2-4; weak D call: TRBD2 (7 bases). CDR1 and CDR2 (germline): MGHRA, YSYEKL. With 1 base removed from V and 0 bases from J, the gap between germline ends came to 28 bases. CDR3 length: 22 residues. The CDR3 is CASSQGGGRDRAKRLAKNIQYF. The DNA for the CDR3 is TGCGCCAGCAGCCAAGGGGGGGGCCGGGACCGAGCAAAGCGGCTAGCCAAAAACATTCAGTACTTC.

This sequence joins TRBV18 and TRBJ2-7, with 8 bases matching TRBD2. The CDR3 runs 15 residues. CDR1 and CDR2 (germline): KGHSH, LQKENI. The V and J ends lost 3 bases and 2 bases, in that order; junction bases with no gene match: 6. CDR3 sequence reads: CASSPTSGLPYEQYF. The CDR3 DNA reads TGTGCCAGCTCACCTACTAGCGGCCTCCCCTACGAGCAGTACTTC.

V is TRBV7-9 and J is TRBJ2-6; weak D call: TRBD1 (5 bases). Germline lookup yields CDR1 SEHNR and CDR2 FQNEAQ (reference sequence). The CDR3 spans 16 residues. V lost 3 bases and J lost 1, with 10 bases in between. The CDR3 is CASSFSRASGANVLTF. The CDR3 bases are TGTGCCAGCAGCTTTTCCAGGGCATCTGGGGCCAACGTCCTGACTTTC.

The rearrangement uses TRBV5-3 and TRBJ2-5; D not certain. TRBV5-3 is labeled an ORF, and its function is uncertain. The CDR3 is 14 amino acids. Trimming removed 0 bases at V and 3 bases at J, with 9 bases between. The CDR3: CARSLEMGKETQYF. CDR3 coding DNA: TGTGCCAGAAGCTTGGAGATGGGGAAAGAGACCCAGTACTTC.